A selection of T cell receptor beta chains follows, all from one sample in a study of blood T cell repertoires in COVID-19. Generated by immunoSEQ multiplex PCR, the TCRdb table keeps only in-frame clones and is missing some. Among 70,000 or so clones listed, more than 75% were seen once. Sample: peripheral blood. The source of these receptors is a woman aged 18-35 years with acute or convalescent COVID-19. The CDR3 runs from the conserved cysteine through the conserved F or W. D genes are given only for firm matches. Expanded clones get a size class; other rows say once, few or many, or leave the size out.

j_call: TRBJ1-5
cdr3_length: 14
clone_size: -
v_call: TRBV20-1
d_call: -
cdr3_aa: CSASRGTGNQPQHF
cdr3_nt: TGCAGTGCTAGTAGGGGTACGGGCAATCAGCCCCAGCATTTT

j_call: TRBJ1-1
cdr3_length: 15
clone_size: -
v_call: TRBV27
d_call: -
cdr3_aa: CASSLFSGGSTEAFF
cdr3_nt: TGTGCCAGCAGTTTATTCTCGGGGGGAAGCACTGAAGCTTTCTTT

j_call: TRBJ2-5
cdr3_length: 13
clone_size: -
v_call: TRBV6-6
d_call: TRBD2
cdr3_aa: CASSSGTSKTQYF
cdr3_nt: TGTGCCAGCAGTTCCGGGACTAGCAAGACCCAGTACTTC

j_call: TRBJ2-3
cdr3_length: 21
clone_size: -
v_call: TRBV28
d_call: TRBD2
cdr3_aa: CASSTLFGLAGGSGNSDTQYF
cdr3_nt: TGTGCCAGCAGTACCCTCTTCGGACTAGCGGGGGGCAGCGGGAATTCAGATACGCAGTATTTT

j_call: TRBJ2-1
cdr3_length: 15
clone_size: -
v_call: TRBV28
d_call: TRBD1
cdr3_aa: CASRWTGGSWNEQFF
cdr3_nt: TGTGCCAGCAGATGGACAGGGGGCAGTTGGAATGAGCAGTTCTTC

j_call: TRBJ2-1
cdr3_length: 13
clone_size: -
v_call: TRBV2
d_call: -
cdr3_aa: CASSPTRAFEQFF
cdr3_nt: TGTGCCAGCAGTCCGACTAGAGCCTTTGAGCAGTTCTTC

j_call: TRBJ2-4
cdr3_length: 12
clone_size: -
v_call: TRBV19
d_call: TRBD1
cdr3_aa: CASMDRGLWLYF
cdr3_nt: TGTGCCAGCATGGACAGGGGGCTCTGGTTGTACTTC

j_call: TRBJ2-2
cdr3_length: 15
clone_size: -
v_call: TRBV28
d_call: -
cdr3_aa: CASSTKQGVVRELFF
cdr3_nt: TGTGCCAGCAGTACAAAACAGGGTGTGGTCCGGGAGCTGTTTTTT

j_call: TRBJ1-1
cdr3_length: 14
clone_size: -
v_call: TRBV4-3
d_call: -
cdr3_aa: CASRRGRGNTEAFF
cdr3_nt: TGCGCCAGCAGACGGGGGAGGGGGAACACTGAAGCTTTCTTT

j_call: TRBJ1-5
cdr3_length: 16
clone_size: once
v_call: TRBV2
d_call: -
cdr3_aa: CASSEKREQRNQPQHF
cdr3_nt: TGTGCCAGCAGTGAAAAAAGGGAACAGCGGAATCAGCCCCAGCATTTT

j_call: TRBJ1-4
cdr3_length: 15
clone_size: -
v_call: TRBV30
d_call: TRBD1
cdr3_aa: CAGRQGARANEKLFF
cdr3_nt: TGTGCCGGACGACAGGGGGCGCGGGCTAATGAAAAACTGTTTTTT

j_call: TRBJ1-6
cdr3_length: 16
clone_size: -
v_call: TRBV19
d_call: -
cdr3_aa: CASSKQKTTYNSPLHF
cdr3_nt: TGTGCCAGTAGTAAACAGAAGACAACCTATAATTCACCCCTCCACTTT

j_call: TRBJ2-2
cdr3_length: 13
clone_size: once
v_call: TRBV28
d_call: -
cdr3_aa: CASSPREGGELFF
cdr3_nt: TGTGCCAGCAGTCCCCGGGAAGGGGGGGAGCTGTTTTTT

j_call: TRBJ1-2
cdr3_length: 13
clone_size: -
v_call: TRBV30
d_call: TRBD1
cdr3_aa: CACDRGQTYGYTF
cdr3_nt: TGTGCCTGCGACAGGGGGCAGACCTATGGCTACACCTTC

j_call: TRBJ2-1
cdr3_length: 17
clone_size: -
v_call: TRBV28
d_call: TRBD2
cdr3_aa: CASSPNGLAGGWGEQFF
cdr3_nt: TGTGCCAGCAGTCCAAACGGACTAGCGGGGGGCTGGGGAGAGCAGTTCTTC

j_call: TRBJ1-1
cdr3_length: 17
clone_size: -
v_call: TRBV5-3
d_call: TRBD1
cdr3_aa: CARGHGTGGLRNTEAFF
cdr3_nt: TGTGCCAGAGGTCACGGGACAGGGGGTTTACGGAACACTGAAGCTTTCTTT

j_call: TRBJ2-1
cdr3_length: 16
clone_size: -
v_call: TRBV7-2
d_call: TRBD2
cdr3_aa: CASSARGAGGRNEQFF
cdr3_nt: TGTGCCAGCAGCGCACGGGGTGCGGGGGGAAGAAATGAGCAGTTCTTC

j_call: TRBJ2-3
cdr3_length: 11
clone_size: -
v_call: TRBV12-3/TRBV12-4
d_call: -
cdr3_aa: CASSILDTQYF
cdr3_nt: TGTGCCAGCAGCATACTAGATACGCAGTATTTT

j_call: TRBJ1-2
cdr3_length: 15
clone_size: -
v_call: TRBV3-1/TRBV3-2
d_call: -
cdr3_aa: CASSQDHTGSYGYTF
cdr3_nt: TGTGCCAGCAGCCAAGATCATACAGGTTCCTATGGCTACACCTTC

j_call: TRBJ2-1
cdr3_length: 14
clone_size: -
v_call: TRBV30
d_call: TRBD1
cdr3_aa: CAWSAPHRGDEQFF
cdr3_nt: TGTGCCTGGAGTGCCCCCCACAGGGGCGATGAGCAGTTCTTC

j_call: TRBJ2-7
cdr3_length: 15
clone_size: -
v_call: TRBV5-1
d_call: TRBD1
cdr3_aa: CASSFKTGDTYEQYF
cdr3_nt: TGCGCCAGCAGCTTTAAAACAGGGGATACCTACGAGCAGTACTTC

j_call: TRBJ2-7
cdr3_length: 14
clone_size: -
v_call: TRBV2
d_call: -
cdr3_aa: CASSEQGEAYEQYF
cdr3_nt: TGTGCCAGCAGTGAACAGGGCGAAGCCTACGAGCAGTACTTC

j_call: TRBJ2-3
cdr3_length: 20
clone_size: -
v_call: TRBV7-8
d_call: TRBD2
cdr3_aa: CASSSRISSRLAGVTDTQYF
cdr3_nt: TGTGCCAGCAGCTCGAGGATATCAAGCAGACTAGCGGGAGTTACAGATACGCAGTATTTT

j_call: TRBJ2-7
cdr3_length: 14
clone_size: -
v_call: TRBV7-9
d_call: -
cdr3_aa: CASTPGAPTYEQYF
cdr3_nt: TGTGCCAGCACCCCGGGAGCGCCAACCTACGAGCAGTACTTC

j_call: TRBJ2-2
cdr3_length: 13
clone_size: -
v_call: TRBV12-3/TRBV12-4
d_call: -
cdr3_aa: CASSFVLTGELFF
cdr3_nt: TGTGCCAGCAGTTTCGTACTCACCGGGGAGCTGTTTTTT

j_call: TRBJ2-7
cdr3_length: 13
clone_size: -
v_call: TRBV5-6
d_call: TRBD1
cdr3_aa: CASSRIGTAEQYF
cdr3_nt: TGTGCCAGCAGCCGAATTGGGACAGCCGAGCAGTACTTC

j_call: TRBJ2-5
cdr3_length: 15
clone_size: -
v_call: TRBV3-1/TRBV3-2
d_call: -
cdr3_aa: CASSLRDTRRETQYF
cdr3_nt: TGTGCCAGCAGCCTCCGGGACACCCGTAGAGAGACCCAGTACTTC

j_call: TRBJ1-2
cdr3_length: 18
clone_size: -
v_call: TRBV28
d_call: TRBD1
cdr3_aa: CASSSRRDSHTHNYGYTF
cdr3_nt: TGTGCCAGCAGTTCACGCCGGGACAGCCATACCCATAACTATGGCTACACCTTC

j_call: TRBJ1-2
cdr3_length: 14
clone_size: -
v_call: TRBV6-1
d_call: TRBD1
cdr3_aa: CASSEPGQGYGYTF
cdr3_nt: TGTGCCAGCAGTGAGCCGGGACAGGGTTATGGCTACACCTTC

j_call: TRBJ2-3
cdr3_length: 16
clone_size: once
v_call: TRBV30
d_call: TRBD1
cdr3_aa: CAWSDGTGDFTDTQYF
cdr3_nt: TGTGCCTGGAGCGACGGGACAGGCGACTTCACAGATACGCAGTATTTT

j_call: TRBJ1-1
cdr3_length: 12
clone_size: once
v_call: TRBV11-2
d_call: -
cdr3_aa: CASSLAGTEAFF
cdr3_nt: TGTGCCAGCAGCTTAGCCGGGACTGAAGCTTTCTTT

j_call: TRBJ1-4
cdr3_length: 15
clone_size: -
v_call: TRBV19
d_call: -
cdr3_aa: CASSPGKMLYEKLFF
cdr3_nt: TGTGCCAGTAGTCCCGGGAAGATGCTTTACGAAAAACTGTTTTTT

j_call: TRBJ1-2
cdr3_length: 12
clone_size: -
v_call: TRBV29-1
d_call: -
cdr3_aa: CSVLRETYGYTF
cdr3_nt: TGCAGCGTCCTTCGGGAAACCTATGGCTACACCTTC

j_call: TRBJ2-7
cdr3_length: 12
clone_size: -
v_call: TRBV12-3/TRBV12-4
d_call: -
cdr3_aa: CASMRGPSEQYF
cdr3_nt: TGTGCCAGCATGCGGGGCCCTAGCGAGCAGTACTTC

j_call: TRBJ2-2
cdr3_length: 15
clone_size: -
v_call: TRBV10-3
d_call: -
cdr3_aa: CAISDPSGNTGELFF
cdr3_nt: TGTGCCATCAGTGACCCCAGCGGGAACACCGGGGAGCTGTTTTTT

j_call: TRBJ1-2
cdr3_length: 14
clone_size: -
v_call: TRBV7-2
d_call: TRBD1
cdr3_aa: CASSMDRGGYGYTF
cdr3_nt: TGTGCCAGCAGCATGGACAGGGGAGGCTATGGCTACACCTTC